A selection of T cell receptor beta chains follows, all from one sample in a study of cytomegalovirus exposure and HLA in healthy donors. Some clones are missing from TCRdb's copy, which holds only in-frame ones; the method was immunoSEQ multiplex PCR. The table has about 130,000 clones, 60% to 80% seen once; the top ten hold under 3.5%. Sequenced input: PBMCs. The receptor set was obtained from a woman in her fifties or sixties in good health and CMV-seronegative. CDR3s include the opening cysteine and the closing phenylalanine or tryptophan. Fields, in order: V gene, D gene, J gene, clone size, CDR3 DNA, CDR3 protein. The D gene is left open where the match is weak. Only some rows state a clone size, as once, few, many or a class for expanded clones.

v_call: TRBV10-1
d_call: TRBD2
j_call: TRBJ2-1
clone_size: -
cdr3_nt: TGCGCCAGCAGTGAGACTGGGACTAGCGATTCCTACAATGAGCAGTTCTTC
cdr3_aa: CASSETGTSDSYNEQFF

v_call: TRBV19
d_call: TRBD1
j_call: TRBJ1-2
clone_size: -
cdr3_nt: TGTGCCAGTAGTACAACCGGGACAGGGCCCGCTAACTATGGCTACACCTTC
cdr3_aa: CASSTTGTGPANYGYTF

v_call: TRBV14
d_call: -
j_call: TRBJ2-1
clone_size: -
cdr3_nt: TGTGCCAGCAGCCAAGAATTAACGGGAGACCGGTTCTTC
cdr3_aa: CASSQELTGDRFF

v_call: TRBV29-1
d_call: -
j_call: TRBJ2-5
clone_size: -
cdr3_nt: TGCAGCGTTGAAATGGCGGGATCCCAAGAGACCCAGTACTTC
cdr3_aa: CSVEMAGSQETQYF

v_call: TRBV6-5
d_call: TRBD2
j_call: TRBJ2-2
clone_size: -
cdr3_nt: TGTGCCAGCAAACTTAGCGGGAGCGGGGCCGGGGAGCTGTTTTTT
cdr3_aa: CASKLSGSGAGELFF

v_call: TRBV7-2
d_call: TRBD2
j_call: TRBJ2-5
clone_size: -
cdr3_nt: TGTGCCAGCAGCTTAGTGAGCGGGAGAGATGAGACCCAGTACTTC
cdr3_aa: CASSLVSGRDETQYF

v_call: TRBV27
d_call: TRBD2
j_call: TRBJ2-1
clone_size: -
cdr3_nt: TGTGCCAGCAGTCCTCTAGCGGGAGTGGTCAATGAGCAGTTCTTC
cdr3_aa: CASSPLAGVVNEQFF

v_call: TRBV7-2
d_call: TRBD2
j_call: TRBJ2-1
clone_size: -
cdr3_nt: TGTGCCAGCAGCTTAGATGGGACTAGCGGGAGGGTGGGGAATGAGCAGTTCTTC
cdr3_aa: CASSLDGTSGRVGNEQFF

v_call: TRBV7-2
d_call: TRBD2
j_call: TRBJ2-1
clone_size: once
cdr3_nt: TGTGCCAGCAGCTTAAAGCTAGCGGTAAATGAGCAGTTCTTC
cdr3_aa: CASSLKLAVNEQFF

v_call: TRBV27
d_call: -
j_call: TRBJ2-2
clone_size: -
cdr3_nt: TGTGCCAGCAGCCTATCCGGGGAGCTGTTTTTT
cdr3_aa: CASSLSGELFF

v_call: TRBV6-6
d_call: TRBD2
j_call: TRBJ2-7
clone_size: -
cdr3_nt: TGTGCCAGCAGTTTACTAGCGGGAGCAGGGGAGCAGTACTTC
cdr3_aa: CASSLLAGAGEQYF

v_call: TRBV28
d_call: TRBD1
j_call: TRBJ1-4
clone_size: -
cdr3_nt: TGTGCCAGCAGTTTATCGGGACAGTTTAATGAAAAACTGTTTTTT
cdr3_aa: CASSLSGQFNEKLFF

v_call: TRBV14
d_call: -
j_call: TRBJ1-2
clone_size: -
cdr3_nt: TGTGCCAGCAGCCAAGCTCCAGGTCATGGCTACACCTTC
cdr3_aa: CASSQAPGHGYTF

v_call: TRBV29-1
d_call: -
j_call: TRBJ2-5
clone_size: -
cdr3_nt: TGCAGCGCCCGACAGCAAGAGACCCAGTACTTC
cdr3_aa: CSARQQETQYF

v_call: TRBV7-9
d_call: -
j_call: TRBJ2-7
clone_size: -
cdr3_nt: TGTGCCAGCAGCTTAGTTGGGGCGGGACCCTACGAGCAGTACTTC
cdr3_aa: CASSLVGAGPYEQYF

v_call: TRBV29-1
d_call: -
j_call: TRBJ2-2
clone_size: -
cdr3_nt: TGCAGCTTCGTCAACACCGGGGAGCTGTTTTTT
cdr3_aa: CSFVNTGELFF

v_call: TRBV18
d_call: -
j_call: TRBJ1-1
clone_size: -
cdr3_nt: TGTGCCAGCTCACCCCAAGGACACCCGAACACTGAAGCTTTCTTT
cdr3_aa: CASSPQGHPNTEAFF

v_call: TRBV19
d_call: -
j_call: TRBJ2-1
clone_size: -
cdr3_nt: TGTGCCAGTAGTATCGGAGCGGATGAATCCTACAATGAGCAGTTCTTC
cdr3_aa: CASSIGADESYNEQFF

v_call: TRBV6-1
d_call: TRBD1
j_call: TRBJ1-2
clone_size: few
cdr3_nt: TGTGCCAGCAGTGAAACAGGGGCGGTCGACTATGGCTACACCTTC
cdr3_aa: CASSETGAVDYGYTF

v_call: TRBV28
d_call: -
j_call: TRBJ2-7
clone_size: -
cdr3_nt: TGTGCCAGCGGTATGTCGGGACACCCTTACGAGCAGTACTTC
cdr3_aa: CASGMSGHPYEQYF

v_call: TRBV27
d_call: TRBD2
j_call: TRBJ2-2
clone_size: once
cdr3_nt: TGTGCCAGCAGCCGACTAGCGGGCCAATCCAACACCGGGGAGCTGTTTTTT
cdr3_aa: CASSRLAGQSNTGELFF

v_call: TRBV27
d_call: TRBD2
j_call: TRBJ2-1
clone_size: -
cdr3_nt: TGTGCCAGCAGTTTATTCCTAGCGGGAGAAAGCAATGAGCAGTTCTTC
cdr3_aa: CASSLFLAGESNEQFF

v_call: TRBV7-6
d_call: TRBD2
j_call: TRBJ2-1
clone_size: few
cdr3_nt: TGTGCCAGCAGCTTAGGAGCGGGATCTGGCAATGAGCAGTTCTTC
cdr3_aa: CASSLGAGSGNEQFF

v_call: TRBV6-6
d_call: TRBD2
j_call: TRBJ2-1
clone_size: few
cdr3_nt: TGTGCCAGCAGTTTCATAGCGGGAGGTATCAATGAGCAGTTCTTC
cdr3_aa: CASSFIAGGINEQFF

v_call: TRBV11-2
d_call: -
j_call: TRBJ2-5
clone_size: -
cdr3_nt: TGTGCCAGCAGCTTAACGGCTAGCCAAGAGACCCAGTACTTC
cdr3_aa: CASSLTASQETQYF

v_call: TRBV28
d_call: TRBD1
j_call: TRBJ2-7
clone_size: -
cdr3_nt: TGTGCCAGCAGTTTACTCGGGGACAGCAGGGGCGAGCAGTACTTC
cdr3_aa: CASSLLGDSRGEQYF

v_call: TRBV29-1
d_call: -
j_call: TRBJ1-4
clone_size: -
cdr3_nt: TGCAGCGTTGGACAGAATGAAAAACTGTTTTTT
cdr3_aa: CSVGQNEKLFF

v_call: TRBV5-6
d_call: TRBD1
j_call: TRBJ2-7
clone_size: few
cdr3_nt: TGTGCCAGCAGCGCGACCGGGACAGGTGCCTACGAGCAGTACTTC
cdr3_aa: CASSATGTGAYEQYF

v_call: TRBV28
d_call: TRBD2
j_call: TRBJ2-3
clone_size: -
cdr3_nt: TGTGCCAGCAGTACCACTAGCGGGAGTGGGGGCACAGATACGCAGTATTTT
cdr3_aa: CASSTTSGSGGTDTQYF